This T cell receptor beta chain was retrieved from a study of CD8 T cells in ankylosing spondylitis. TCRdb passed the 5' RACE reads through MiXCR, listing each CDR3 protein once. The repertoire consists of a few hundred thousand distinct CDR3 sequences, with 7% to 9% occurring once and the leading ten covering roughly 15%. Trimming removed 4 bases from V and 1 base from J; junction bases left unmatched: 9. The CDR3 loop spans 16 amino acids. In germline, CDR1 is MDHEN, CDR2 SYDVKM. This clonotype was seen ten or more times. Antigen unknown. Study-level findings and limits: For ankylosing spondylitis blood, a TCR beta motif of about eight highly homologous variants appeared characteristic.

The sequencing input was blood, either unsorted or a sorted T cell fraction (not recorded which). V is TRBV28 and J is TRBJ1-2; TRBD1 matches at 7 bases. The clonotype originates from a male donor with ankylosing spondylitis. The CDR3 region is CASSSPGTDDNYGYTF. The CDR3 DNA reads as TGTGCCAGCAGTTCTCCCGGGACAGACGATAACTATGGCTACACCTTC.